This TCR beta chain originates from a study of blood T cell repertoires in COVID-19. CDR1 and CDR2 from the germline V gene are WSHSY and SAAADI. The V and J ends lost 0 bases and 2 bases respectively, with 17 bases between them. This CDR3 comprises 17 residues. The method was immunoSEQ multiplex PCR; TCRdb's version includes in-frame clones alone and lacks a portion of them. The profile covers over 100,000 clones, with around 89% appearing a single time and about 4.1% taken by the ten largest. This clone was observed a handful of times. The genes are TRBV10-2 and TRBJ2-7; perhaps TRBD2 as D (5 bases). The sequenced material came from peripheral blood. The receptor's source is a man in his 60s with COVID-19, enrolled during active disease. The CDR3 DNA reads as TGCGCCAGCAGTGAGTCTTTAGGGAGCCCGGTGGCCTACGAGCAGTACTTC. It codes for CASSESLGSPVAYEQYF.